This T cell receptor (beta chain) was recorded in a study of control samples from healthy donors and cancer patients. Assay used: immunoSEQ multiplex PCR; TCRdb lists only in-frame clones, some missing. The sample holds 170,000 or so clones, approximately 92% seen once. Per germline, CDR1 SGHTA and CDR2 FQGTGA. The length of the CDR3 is 13 residues. V was trimmed by 10 bases and J by 0 bases, leaving 12 bases between them. The TCR originated in a man aged 18 to 29 in good health. Sequenced sample: blood. The chain is built from TRBV7-3 and TRBJ1-1; possible D gene TRBD1, 5 bases. The CDR3 region is CATSEGMNTEAFF. The CDR3 region has the DNA TGTGCCACCTCGGAGGGGATGAACACTGAAGCTTTCTTT.